This TCR beta chain was identified during a study of T cell responses to AZD1222 COVID-19 vaccine. Study-level points and caveats: Mapped onto spike, vaccine-associated CD4 TCRs spanned it and were dominant at 160-218 and 743-854.

The CDR3 totals 12 residues. The germline V and J ends were trimmed by 1 base and 7 bases, with 2 bases remaining between them. From germline, CDR1 is MDHEN and CDR2 SYDVKM. This table comes from immunoSEQ multiplex PCR, and its TCRdb copy is limited to in-frame clones, with some not included. The sample lists about 100,000 clones; just over 90% were seen once. A remark on this clone: Its antigen is not identified.

This rearrangement joins TRBV28 to TRBJ1-6, with unresolved D. This TCR was recovered from an adult who received the AZD1222 COVID-19 vaccine. Material: peripheral blood, obtained 28 days after the second AZD1222 dose. This chain's CDR3 is CASSLSNSPLHF. Written as DNA, the CDR3 is TGTGCCAGCAGTTTATCAAATTCACCCCTCCACTTT.